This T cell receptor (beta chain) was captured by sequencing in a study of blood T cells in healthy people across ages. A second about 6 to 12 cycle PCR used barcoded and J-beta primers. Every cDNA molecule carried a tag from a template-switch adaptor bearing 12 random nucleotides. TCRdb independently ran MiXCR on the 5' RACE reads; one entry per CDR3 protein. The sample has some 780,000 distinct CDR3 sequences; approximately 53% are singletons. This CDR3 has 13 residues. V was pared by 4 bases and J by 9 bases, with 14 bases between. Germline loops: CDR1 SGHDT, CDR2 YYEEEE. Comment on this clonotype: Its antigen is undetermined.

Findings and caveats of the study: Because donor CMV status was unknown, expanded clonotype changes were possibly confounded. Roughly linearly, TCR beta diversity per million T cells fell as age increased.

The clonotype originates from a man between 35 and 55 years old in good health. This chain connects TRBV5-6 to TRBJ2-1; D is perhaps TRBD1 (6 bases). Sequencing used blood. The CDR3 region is CASSGGPSAEQFF. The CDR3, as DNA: TGTGCCAGCAGCGGGGGCCCGAGCGCTGAGCAGTTCTTC.